This T cell receptor (beta chain) was found in a study of CD8 T cells in ankylosing spondylitis (dated by TCRdb to about 2017). Describing the broader study: The study profiled T cell receptor beta repertoires in healthy donors and ankylosing spondylitis patients to find disease-linked TCR variants. The full study cohort was made up of about 24 ankylosing spondylitis patients and roughly 98 healthy donors. Samples of peripheral blood were taken, and for ankylosing spondylitis patients, synovial fluid was collected as well. Study-level results and caveats: The disease-linked clones showed a CD8+ phenotype and occurred at relatively low frequencies in peripheral blood. Some of the motif variants had been reported before in the synovial fluid and blood of reactive arthritis patients, a finding that suggests common disease-initiation mechanisms. Blood from ankylosing spondylitis patients appeared to be characterized by a TCR beta motif composed of eight or nine highly homologous amino acid variants. According to the report, matched synovial fluid samples from ankylosing spondylitis patients were significantly enriched for the disease-linked clones.

The germline V gene yields SNHLY for CDR1 and FYNNEI for CDR2. V and J are truncated by 2 bases and 10 bases respectively, leaving an intervening sequence of 12 bases. Taken from cysteine to phenylalanine, the CDR3 has 14 residues. The only DNA kept is the CDR3, 42 bases in frame from the first base. This clonotype has ten or more counts. It lacks a known antigen. Per-base quality was not reported, and no clone a single base away is much larger than it. The run used an Illumina HiSeq 2500. Quantitative 5'-RACE with molecular barcodes was used to prepare TCR beta libraries. The authors' analysis ran thus. A new computational method, built on a probabilistic model of VDJ rearrangement, was used to identify disease-linked TCR variants. TCRdb itself trimmed the public reads at Q25 with fastp, ran MiXCR and retained productive beta chains. Each entry is one CDR3 protein sequence, shown with its most common DNA and genes. TCRdb's processing, not the authors', yielded these V and J calls. The sample records 85,000 to 100,000 distinct CDR3 sequences, about 8.3% of which are singletons. About 9.6% of the sample lies in the top ten.

The TCR sequence derives from a male donor with ankylosing spondylitis or in good health (not recorded which). Sequencing input: blood, either unsorted or a sorted T cell fraction (not recorded which). The V and J segments used are TRBV2 and TRBJ1-6; perhaps TRBD1 is the D gene, with 6 bases matching. This receptor has the CDR3 CASSETGKISPLHF. The nucleotide sequence is given as TGTGCCAGCAGTGAAACAGGGAAGATATCACCCCTCCACTTT.